This TCR beta chain comes out of a study of brain T cells in children with intractable seizures. Sequencing was performed with immunoSEQ multiplex PCR; in TCRdb, only in-frame clones are kept and a portion is missing. The repertoire has roughly 110,000 clones, approximately 94% of them found once; the top ten carry around 4.1%. Germline CDR1 and CDR2: SGHRS and YFSETQ. The CDR3 totals 16 residues. With V trimmed by 4 bases and J by 1 base, 7 bases remained unmatched. At least one anti-epileptic drug was given before surgery. The sequencing here drew on peripheral blood, taken at surgery. The chain recombines TRBV5-1 with TRBJ2-3, with 9 positions matching TRBD2. The clonotype was recovered from a boy in the first two years of life with hemimegalencephaly and intractable seizures. This CDR3 reads CASSPARLAGTDTQYF. In DNA, the CDR3 is TGCGCCAGCAGCCCCGCCCGACTAGCGGGCACAGATACGCAGTATTTT.